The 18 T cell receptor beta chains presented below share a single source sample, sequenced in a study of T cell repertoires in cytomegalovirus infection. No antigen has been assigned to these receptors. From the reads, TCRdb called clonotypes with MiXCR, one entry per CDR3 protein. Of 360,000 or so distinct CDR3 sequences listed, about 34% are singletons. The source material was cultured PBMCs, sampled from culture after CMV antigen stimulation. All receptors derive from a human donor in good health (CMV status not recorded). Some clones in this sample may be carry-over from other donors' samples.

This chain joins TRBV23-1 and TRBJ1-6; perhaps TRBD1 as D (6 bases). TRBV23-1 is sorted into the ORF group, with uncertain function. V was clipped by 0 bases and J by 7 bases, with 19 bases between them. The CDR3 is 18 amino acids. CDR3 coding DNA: TGCGCCAGCAGTCAATCGGTCTCCCGGGGGGCATTCAATTCACCCCTCCACTTT. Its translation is CASSQSVSRGAFNSPLHF.

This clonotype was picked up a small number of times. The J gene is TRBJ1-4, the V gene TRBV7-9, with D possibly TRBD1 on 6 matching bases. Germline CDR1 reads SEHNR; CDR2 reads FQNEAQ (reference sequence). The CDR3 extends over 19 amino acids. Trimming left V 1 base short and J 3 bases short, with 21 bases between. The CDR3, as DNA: TGTGCCAGCAGCTTAGTTTTAGTTCCCGGACAGCTCTCTAATGAAAAACTGTTTTTT. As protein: CASSLVLVPGQLSNEKLFF.

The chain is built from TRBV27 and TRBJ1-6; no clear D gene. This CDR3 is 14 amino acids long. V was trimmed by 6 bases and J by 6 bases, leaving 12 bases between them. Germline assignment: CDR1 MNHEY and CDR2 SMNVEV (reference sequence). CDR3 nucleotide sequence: TGTGCCAGCAGGCCGGGTCCAAGTAATTCACCCCTCCACTTT. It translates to CASRPGPSNSPLHF.

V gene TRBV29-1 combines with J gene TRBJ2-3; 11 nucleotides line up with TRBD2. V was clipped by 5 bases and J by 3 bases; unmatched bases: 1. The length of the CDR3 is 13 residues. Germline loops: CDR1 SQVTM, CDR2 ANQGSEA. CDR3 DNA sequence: TGCAGCGTTAGACTAGCGGGAACAGATACGCAGTATTTT. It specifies CSVRLAGTDTQYF.

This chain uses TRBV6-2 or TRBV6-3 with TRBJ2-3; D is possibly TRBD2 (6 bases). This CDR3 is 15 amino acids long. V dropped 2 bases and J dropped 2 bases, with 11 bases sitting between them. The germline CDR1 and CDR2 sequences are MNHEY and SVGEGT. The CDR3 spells CASSYVRGITDTQYF. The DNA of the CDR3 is TGTGCCAGCAGTTACGTTCGGGGGATCACAGATACGCAGTATTTT.

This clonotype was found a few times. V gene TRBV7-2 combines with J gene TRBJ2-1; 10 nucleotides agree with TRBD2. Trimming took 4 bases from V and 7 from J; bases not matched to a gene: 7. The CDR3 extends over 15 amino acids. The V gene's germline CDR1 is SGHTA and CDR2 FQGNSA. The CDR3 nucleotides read TGTGCCAGCAGCTATACTAGCGGGACGGGAAATGAGCAGTTCTTC. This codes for CASSYTSGTGNEQFF.

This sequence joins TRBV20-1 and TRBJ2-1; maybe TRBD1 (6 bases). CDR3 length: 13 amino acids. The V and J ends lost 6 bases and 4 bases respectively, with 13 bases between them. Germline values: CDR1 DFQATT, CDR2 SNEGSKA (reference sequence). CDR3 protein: CSATGQLYNEQFF. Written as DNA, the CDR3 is TGCAGTGCCACTGGACAGTTATACAATGAGCAGTTCTTC.

The CDR3 region has the DNA TGCAGTGCCACGACAGGGGGGAATTACGAGCAGTACGTC. Protein product: CSATTGGNYEQYV. The chain is built from TRBV20-1 and TRBJ2-7, with TRBD1 matching 9 bases. Trimming at V came to 6 bases and at J to 4 bases, leaving 7 bases not matched to a gene. Germline V CDR1 and CDR2: DFQATT, SNEGSKA (reference sequence). The CDR3 sequence is 13 residues long.

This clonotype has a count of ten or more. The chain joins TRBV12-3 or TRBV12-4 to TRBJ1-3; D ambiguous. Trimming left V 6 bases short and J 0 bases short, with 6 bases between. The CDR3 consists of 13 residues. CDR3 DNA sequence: TGTGCCAGCAGCTCAAGCTCTGGAAACACCATATATTTT. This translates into CASSSSSGNTIYF.

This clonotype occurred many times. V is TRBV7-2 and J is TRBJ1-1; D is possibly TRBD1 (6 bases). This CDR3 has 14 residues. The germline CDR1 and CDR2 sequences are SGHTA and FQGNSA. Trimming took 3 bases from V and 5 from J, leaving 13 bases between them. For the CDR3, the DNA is TGTGCCAGCAGCTTTCACCGGGGGCCAACTGAAGCTTTCTTT. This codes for CASSFHRGPTEAFF.

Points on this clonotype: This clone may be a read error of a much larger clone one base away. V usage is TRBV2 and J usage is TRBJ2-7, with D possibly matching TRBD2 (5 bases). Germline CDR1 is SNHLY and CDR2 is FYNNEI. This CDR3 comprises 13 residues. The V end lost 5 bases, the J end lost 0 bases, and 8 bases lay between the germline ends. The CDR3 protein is CASSRSVSYEQYF. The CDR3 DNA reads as TGTGCCAGCAGTCGTAGCGTCTCCTACGAGCAGTACTTC.

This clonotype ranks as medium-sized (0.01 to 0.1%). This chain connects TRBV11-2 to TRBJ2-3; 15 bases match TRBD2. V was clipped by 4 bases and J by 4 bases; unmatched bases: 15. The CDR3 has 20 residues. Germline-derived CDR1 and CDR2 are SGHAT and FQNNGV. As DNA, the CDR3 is TGTGCCAGCAGCTGGATTCGGACTAGCGGGAGGGCCTTGTCGCCAGATACGCAGTATTTT. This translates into CASSWIRTSGRALSPDTQYF.

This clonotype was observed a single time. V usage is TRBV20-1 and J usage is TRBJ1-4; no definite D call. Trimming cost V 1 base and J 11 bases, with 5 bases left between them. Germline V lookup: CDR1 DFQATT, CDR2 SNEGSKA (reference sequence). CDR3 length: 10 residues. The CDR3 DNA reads TGCAGTGCTAGAGTGGGTAAACTGTTTTTT. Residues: CSARVGKLFF.

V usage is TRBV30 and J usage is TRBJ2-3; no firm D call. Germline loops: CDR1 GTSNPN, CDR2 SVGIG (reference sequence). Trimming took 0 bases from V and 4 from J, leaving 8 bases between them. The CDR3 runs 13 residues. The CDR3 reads CAWSVGWSDTQYF. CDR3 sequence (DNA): TGTGCCTGGAGTGTCGGGTGGTCAGATACGCAGTATTTT. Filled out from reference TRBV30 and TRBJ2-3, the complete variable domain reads SQTIHQWPATLVQPVGSPLSLECTVEGTSNPNLYWYRQAAGRGLQLLFYSVGIGQISSEVPQNLSASRPQDRQFILSSKKLLLSDSGFYLCAWSVGWSDTQYFGPGTRLTVL.

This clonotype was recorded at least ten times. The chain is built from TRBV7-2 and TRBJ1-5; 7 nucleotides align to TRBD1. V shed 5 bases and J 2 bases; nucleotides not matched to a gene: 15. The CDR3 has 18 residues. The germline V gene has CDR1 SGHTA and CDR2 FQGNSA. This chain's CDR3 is CASSEGGRAEWGNQPQHF. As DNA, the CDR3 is TGTGCCAGCAGCGAAGGGGGCAGGGCGGAGTGGGGCAATCAGCCCCAGCATTTT. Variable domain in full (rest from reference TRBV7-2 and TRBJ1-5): GAGVSQSPSNKVTEKGKDVELRCDPISGHTALYWYRQSLGQGLEFLIYFQGNSAPDKSGLPSDRFSAERTGGSVSTLTIQRTQQEDSAVYLCASSEGGRAEWGNQPQHFGDGTRLSIL.

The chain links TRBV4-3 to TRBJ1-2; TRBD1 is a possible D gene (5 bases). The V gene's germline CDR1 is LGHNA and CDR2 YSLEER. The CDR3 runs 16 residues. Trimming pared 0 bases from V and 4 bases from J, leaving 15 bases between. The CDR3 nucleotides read TGCGCCAGCAGCCAAGATCCGCAGGGCAAGTTCTATGGCTACACCTTC. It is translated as CASSQDPQGKFYGYTF.

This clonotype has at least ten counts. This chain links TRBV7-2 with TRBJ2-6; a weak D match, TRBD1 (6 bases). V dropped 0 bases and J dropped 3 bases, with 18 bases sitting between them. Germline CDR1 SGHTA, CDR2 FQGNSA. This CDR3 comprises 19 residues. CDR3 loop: CASSLAGQGIFGGANVLTF. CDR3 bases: TGTGCCAGCAGCTTAGCGGGGCAGGGGATATTTGGTGGGGCCAACGTCCTGACTTTC.

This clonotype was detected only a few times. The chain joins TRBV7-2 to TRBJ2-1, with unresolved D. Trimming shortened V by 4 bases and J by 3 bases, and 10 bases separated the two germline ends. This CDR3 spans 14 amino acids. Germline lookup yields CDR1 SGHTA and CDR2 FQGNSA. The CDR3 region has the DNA TGTGCCAGCAGCTCTATCGGTTACTACAATGAGCAGTTCTTC. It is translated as CASSSIGYYNEQFF. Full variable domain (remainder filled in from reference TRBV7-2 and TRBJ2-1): GAGVSQSPSNKVTEKGKDVELRCDPISGHTALYWYRQSLGQGLEFLIYFQGNSAPDKSGLPSDRFSAERTGGSVSTLTIQRTQQEDSAVYLCASSSIGYYNEQFFGPGTRLTVL.